A single sample gave rise to the 15 T cell receptor beta chains below, sequenced in a study of CXCR3-negative and CXCR3-positive naive CD8 T cells. 5' RACE that incorporated UMI labels was used to prepare the TRB cDNA libraries. TCRdb reworked the 5' RACE reads into one entry per CDR3 protein, no DNA. The sample totals approximately 6,800 distinct CDR3 sequences. Material for sequencing was naive CXCR3- CD8+ T cells from blood. The subset denotes: CD45RO-CCR7+CD27+CD95- naive CD8+ T cells lacking CXCR3 (TNR3-). Receptor source: a human donor in good health. Some clones in this sample may be carry-over from other donors' samples.

This clonotype is labeled medium-sized based on frequency. Here the CDR3 reads CASSLTGGADNEQFF. This chain links TRBV5-1 with TRBJ2-1. The CDR3 loop spans 15 amino acids. Germline lookup yields CDR1 SGHRS and CDR2 YFSETQ.

The rearrangement uses TRBV4-1 and TRBJ2-3; TCRdb gives TRBD2 as the D gene, but with no DNA this cannot be confirmed. The CDR3 spans 17 residues. Germline CDR1 MGHRA, CDR2 YSYEKL. Here the CDR3 reads CASRPRLAGVNRDTQYF.

By frequency, this clonotype registers medium-sized. The chain combines TRBV29-1 with TRBJ1-4; the TRBD1 assignment by TCRdb is unverifiable without DNA. The germline gives CDR1 SQVTM, CDR2 ANQGSEA. The CDR3 runs 14 residues. The CDR3 reads CSVREGVPSEKLFF.

In terms of frequency, this clonotype is medium-sized. V usage is TRBV20-1 and J usage is TRBJ2-7. Germline CDR1 DFQATT, CDR2 SNEGSKA (reference sequence). The CDR3 runs 12 residues. CDR3 loop: CSARMLTYEQYF.

This clonotype ranks as medium-sized in terms of frequency. This chain links TRBV25-1 with TRBJ2-1. The CDR3 has 11 residues. CDR1 is MGHDK and CDR2 is SYGVNS in the germline V gene. The CDR3 reads CASSVLNEQFF.

This rearrangement joins TRBV12-3 or TRBV12-4 to TRBJ2-5; the TRBD2 assignment by TCRdb is unverifiable without DNA. CDR3 size: 14 residues. The CDR3: CASTSVAGEETQYF.

In terms of frequency, this clonotype is medium-sized. The chain has TRBV6-6 and TRBJ2-1; TCRdb lists TRBD2, though no DNA is available to test this call. The CDR3 is 20 residues long. Looked up from germline, CDR1 is MNHNY and CDR2 is SVGAGI (reference sequence). The CDR3 reads CASSTRDRGTSGYQYNEQFF.

The chain is built from TRBV6-6 and TRBJ2-1. The V gene's germline CDR1 is MNHNY and CDR2 SVGAGI (reference sequence). The CDR3 consists of 13 residues. CDR3 amino acids: CASSSAARNEQFF.

By frequency, this clonotype is medium-sized. The chain carries TRBV20-1 and TRBJ2-3; TCRdb designates TRBD2, a call that cannot be tested without DNA. The CDR3 length is 14 residues. Germline CDR1 reads DFQATT; CDR2 reads SNEGSKA (reference sequence). The CDR3 is CSVRLALSTDTQYF.

This chain connects TRBV7-9 to TRBJ1-2; TCRdb proposes TRBD1, but this gene call is untestable without DNA. Per germline, CDR1 SEHNR and CDR2 FQNEAQ (reference sequence). The CDR3 has 14 amino acids. The CDR3 spells CASSFIPETWGYTF.

Judged by frequency, this clonotype is medium-sized (0.01 to 0.1%). The chain couples TRBV20-1 to TRBJ2-1. Germline-derived CDR1 and CDR2 are DFQATT and SNEGSKA (reference sequence). This CDR3 spans 13 amino acids. CDR3 amino acids: CSARIPTSNEQFF.

This clonotype is called medium-sized based on its frequency. V is TRBV29-1 and J is TRBJ2-7. Germline-derived CDR1 and CDR2 are SQVTM and ANQGSEA. The CDR3 covers 11 residues. The CDR3: CSVDSGYEQYF.

This clonotype is classed as medium-sized by frequency. J is TRBJ1-1 and V is TRBV3-1. The germline V gene has CDR1 LGHDT and CDR2 YNNKEL (reference sequence). The length of the CDR3 is 13 residues. The CDR3 loop reads CASSQGQNTEAFF. The full variable domain, with the rest looked up from reference TRBV3-1 and TRBJ1-1, is DTAVSQTPKYLVTQMGNDKSIKCEQNLGHDTMYWYKQDSKKFLKIMFSYNNKELIINETVPNRFSPKSPDKAHLNLHINSLELGDSAVYFCASSQGQNTEAFFGQGTRLTVV.

This clonotype counts as medium-sized (0.01 to 0.1%) by frequency. The J gene is TRBJ2-7, the V gene TRBV7-9; the TCRdb call, TRBD2, lacks DNA for checking. In germline, CDR1 is SEHNR, CDR2 FQNEAQ (reference sequence). CDR3 length: 17 residues. CDR3 protein: CASSPGTSGIILYEQYF.

This clonotype is medium-sized (0.01 to 0.1%) by frequency. This rearrangement joins TRBV29-1 to TRBJ2-1; TCRdb selects TRBD1, and the lack of DNA leaves this call unchecked. Germline CDR1 and CDR2: SQVTM and ANQGSEA. The CDR3 contains 15 residues. The CDR3 spells CSVEGRWPGWNEQFF.